The present TCR beta chain was sequenced within a study of T cell responses to AZD1222 COVID-19 vaccine. About this clone: Its specificity is not known.

V dropped 6 bases and J dropped 7; count of bases not matched to a gene: 12. Per the germline V gene, CDR1 is MDHEN and CDR2 is SYDVKM. The CDR3 is 15 amino acids. TCRdb's table, derived via immunoSEQ multiplex PCR, lists solely in-frame clones and lacks some. Of about 170,000 clones in the sample, approximately 92% were seen once. Study-level results: Reportedly, close to half of spike-specific TCRs are directed against unmutated variant regions. At baseline, seropositivity was found in only a handful of AZD1222 recipients.

The genes are TRBV28 and TRBJ2-7; 10 nucleotides align to TRBD1. The starting material was peripheral blood, obtained on day 0 of AZD1222 vaccination. The receptor comes from an adult in good health. The CDR3 bases are TGTGCCAGCAGCCCCCCCCCGGACAGGGGGGGGGAGCAGTACTTC. It is translated as CASSPPPDRGGEQYF.